The present TCR beta chain was sequenced within a study of blood T cells in healthy people across ages. Study-wide context: Researchers report that template switching captured about one barcoded beta molecule per two T cells.

PCR was performed a second time for roughly 7 to 12 cycles using a sample-barcoded 5' primer and a J-beta primer mix. Researchers report that each sample yielded at least 2.5 million CDR3-containing paired-end reads. TCRdb independently ran MiXCR on the 5' RACE reads; one entry per CDR3 protein. The sample lists about 580,000 distinct CDR3 sequences; around 48% were seen once. V lost 5 bases to trimming and J lost 7 bases; unmatched junction nucleotides: 8. The CDR3 has 14 amino acids. Input material: blood. The chain carries TRBV12-3 or TRBV12-4 and TRBJ1-2; 9 bases map to TRBD1. The TCR comes from a man aged 80 or over in good health. The CDR3 bases are TGTGCCAGCAGTCCCGGGACAGGGACCGGTGGCTACACCTTC. Translating gives CASSPGTGTGGYTF.